These 31 T cell receptor beta chains originate from one sample sequenced in a study of blood T cell repertoires in COVID-19. The method was immunoSEQ multiplex PCR; TCRdb's version includes in-frame clones alone and lacks a portion of them. The sample consists of fewer than 120,000 clones, roughly 85% of them appearing once. Sequenced: peripheral blood. The receptor source for this set is a woman aged 80 or over with active or convalescent COVID-19.

The genes are TRBV18 and TRBJ1-2, with TRBD1 matching 7 bases. CDR1 is KGHSH and CDR2 is LQKENI in the germline V gene. V dropped 6 bases and J dropped 5; count of bases not matched to a gene: 3. The CDR3 runs to 12 residues. For the CDR3, the DNA is TGTGCCAGCTCTGCGACAGGGTATGGCTACACCTTC. Amino acid sequence: CASSATGYGYTF.

The chain recombines TRBV5-1 with TRBJ2-7; 9 bases map to TRBD2. Germline values: CDR1 SGHRS, CDR2 YFSETQ. CDR3 length: 16 residues. Unmatched junction bases numbered 8, after V lost 2 bases and J lost 2 bases. The DNA for the CDR3 is TGCGCCAGCAGCTTCACTAGCGGGTCGACGGCCTACGAGCAGTACTTC. Its protein is CASSFTSGSTAYEQYF.

The chain recombines TRBV11-2 with TRBJ2-3; TRBD2 is a possible D gene (5 bases). Per germline, CDR1 SGHAT and CDR2 FQNNGV. The V end lost 5 bases, the J end lost 0 bases, and 15 bases lay between the germline ends. The CDR3 is made up of 16 amino acids. The CDR3, as DNA: TGTGCCAGCAGCCGGGTTGGCGGGCCTAGCACAGATACGCAGTATTTT. The encoded protein is CASSRVGGPSTDTQYF.

V usage is TRBV19 and J usage is TRBJ1-1; TRBD1 agrees at 8 bases. This CDR3 has 15 residues. Looked up from germline, CDR1 is LNHDA and CDR2 is SQIVND (reference sequence). V lost 4 bases to trimming and J lost 3 bases; unmatched junction nucleotides: 7. The chain's CDR3 is CASSTRQGMDTEAFF. The CDR3 nucleotides are TGTGCCAGTAGTACAAGACAGGGGATGGACACTGAAGCTTTCTTT.

CDR3 nucleotides: TGTGCCAGCAGCCCCCGGCTTGGGGGGGAGGGTGGCTACACCTTC. Its protein is CASSPRLGGEGGYTF. The J gene is TRBJ1-2, the V gene TRBV11-2, with D possibly TRBD1 on 5 matching bases. From germline, CDR1 is SGHAT and CDR2 FQNNGV. The CDR3 length is 15 residues. The V and J ends lost 5 bases and 7 bases respectively, with 20 bases between them.

This clone turned up a few times. The chain has TRBV28 and TRBJ1-1, with D unresolved. This CDR3 contains 15 residues. Germline V CDR1 and CDR2: MDHEN, SYDVKM. The V end was cut by 1 base, the J end by 2 bases, with 11 bases between. The CDR3 DNA is TGTGCCAGCAGTTTATCCGCGGCCCTCAACACTGAAGCTTTCTTT. Translating gives CASSLSAALNTEAFF.

This chain connects TRBV2 to TRBJ1-6; perhaps TRBD1 as D (5 bases). The length of the CDR3 is 13 residues. Germline CDR1 and CDR2: SNHLY and FYNNEI. V was trimmed by 11 bases and J by 1 base, leaving 9 bases between them. The CDR3 reads CAGAGSYNSPLHF. Written as DNA, the CDR3 is TGTGCCGGGGCAGGGTCCTATAATTCACCCCTCCACTTT.

The chain employs TRBV25-1 and TRBJ2-5; 8 bases align to TRBD1. Germline CDR1 is MGHDK and CDR2 is SYGVNS. J lost 4 bases, V lost 4 bases, and 8 bases had no gene match. The CDR3 is 15 residues long. The CDR3 coding sequence is TGTGCCAGCAGTGCCTTGGACAGGGATGGAGAGACCCAGTACTTC. Translated, it gives CASSALDRDGETQYF.

The CDR3 is CASSSEREINNEQFF. In DNA, the CDR3 is TGTGCCAGCAGTTCCGAGCGGGAGATAAACAATGAGCAGTTCTTC. This chain connects TRBV6-2 or TRBV6-3 to TRBJ2-1, with 8 bases lining up with TRBD2. Looked up from germline, CDR1 is MNHEY and CDR2 is SVGEGT. The CDR3 runs 15 residues. Trimming at V came to 4 bases and at J to 5 bases, leaving 7 bases not matched to a gene.

The V call is TRBV7-2, the J call TRBJ2-5; D is perhaps TRBD2 (5 bases). Germline V gives CDR1 SGHTA, CDR2 FQGNSA. This CDR3 region has 14 residues. V was pared by 3 bases and J by 5 bases, with 13 bases between. The CDR3 nucleotides read TGTGCCAGCAGCTTGGAGGTTTTTCGCGAGACCCAGTACTTC. Residues: CASSLEVFRETQYF. Combining the CDR3 with reference TRBV7-2 and TRBJ2-5 gives the whole variable domain GAGVSQSPSNKVTEKGKDVELRCDPISGHTALYWYRQSLGQGLEFLIYFQGNSAPDKSGLPSDRFSAERTGGSVSTLTIQRTQQEDSAVYLCASSLEVFRETQYFGPGTRLLVL.

The chain employs TRBV29-1 and TRBJ1-3; tentative D call: TRBD1 (6 bases). Deletions cut 0 bases from V and 4 bases from J, with 16 bases between. This CDR3 has 16 residues. Germline lookup yields CDR1 SQVTM and CDR2 ANQGSEA. The CDR3 loop reads CSVEDFRPGAGNTIYF. Here the CDR3 DNA reads TGCAGCGTTGAAGATTTTCGGCCAGGGGCCGGAAACACCATATATTTT.

The rearrangement uses TRBV27 and TRBJ2-7, with TRBD2 identical over 11 bases. The CDR3 totals 15 residues. Germline V gene lookup returns CDR1 MNHEY and CDR2 SMNVEV (reference sequence). J lost 4 bases, V lost 4 bases, and 6 bases had no gene match. The CDR3 DNA sequence: TGTGCCAGCAGTTCTCGACTAGCGGGACGTTACGAGCAGTACTTC. Residues: CASSSRLAGRYEQYF.

A word on this clone: At one of its ends the junction is not consistent with the germline gene, which may arise from a read error. V is TRBV5-1 and J is TRBJ2-7, with TRBD2 identical over 7 bases. The CDR3 is made up of 16 amino acids. Looked up from germline, CDR1 is SGHRS and CDR2 is YFSETQ. The CDR3 region has the DNA TGCGCCAGCAGATTGGCAACTAGCGAGGGCTCCTACGAGCAGTACTTC. The encoded protein is CASRLATSEGSYEQYF.

This chain joins TRBV5-1 and TRBJ2-7; D may be TRBD2 (5 bases). Germline-derived CDR1 and CDR2 are SGHRS and YFSETQ. V was trimmed by 0 bases and J by 3 bases, leaving 10 bases between them. This CDR3 is built from 14 residues. Here the CDR3 reads CASSLDGLLYEQYF. The CDR3 nucleotides are TGCGCCAGCAGCTTGGATGGACTCCTCTACGAGCAGTACTTC.

The chain has TRBV5-6 and TRBJ2-3; D gene uncertain. Germline CDR1 SGHDT, CDR2 YYEEEE. The ends were cut back, 4 bases at V and 3 bases at J, with 3 bases in the middle. The CDR3 sequence is 11 residues long. The CDR3 protein is CASSQTDTQYF. CDR3 nucleotide sequence: TGTGCCAGCAGCCAAACAGATACGCAGTATTTT.

The CDR3 is CASSLVREGFAATEAFF. CDR3 nucleotides: TGTGCCAGCAGCTTAGTTAGGGAGGGGTTTGCTGCAACTGAAGCTTTCTTT. This chain links TRBV7-2 with TRBJ1-1; tentatively, D is TRBD1 (5 bases). The germline V gene encodes CDR1 SGHTA and CDR2 FQGNSA. The CDR3 length is 17 residues. The V and J ends lost 1 base and 5 bases respectively, with 20 bases between them.

This rearrangement joins TRBV14 to TRBJ2-1; the match to TRBD2 covers 7 bases. With 4 bases clipped from V and 3 bases from J, the junction kept 9 bases outside the gene matches. CDR3 size: 16 residues. Germline-derived CDR1 and CDR2 are SGHDN and FVKESK. For the CDR3, the DNA is TGTGCCAGCAGCCGCCCTAGCGGAAACCTCTACAATGAGCAGTTCTTC. It specifies CASSRPSGNLYNEQFF. Complete variable domain (other parts from reference TRBV14 and TRBJ2-1): EAGVTQFPSHSVIEKGQTVTLRCDPISGHDNLYWYRRVMGKEIKFLLHFVKESKQDESGMPNNRFLAERTGGTYSTLKVQPAELEDSGVYFCASSRPSGNLYNEQFFGPGTRLTVL.

The J gene is TRBJ2-2, the V gene TRBV30; D remains unclear. With 0 bases removed from V and 1 base from J, the gap between germline ends came to 3 bases. The germline V gene has CDR1 GTSNPN and CDR2 SVGIG (reference sequence). The CDR3 runs 13 residues. CDR3 region: CAWSVRNTGELFF. The CDR3 DNA reads as TGTGCCTGGAGTGTGAGGAACACCGGGGAGCTGTTTTTT.

This chain connects TRBV21-1 to TRBJ1-2. TRBV21-1 is designated a pseudogene. This CDR3 comprises 15 residues. The CDR3 nucleotides read TGTGCCAGCAGCAAAGTTGGCGGAACTAACTATGGCTACACCTTC. Its translation: CASSKVGGTNYGYTF.

This chain joins TRBV7-9 and TRBJ2-1, with 15 bases lining up with TRBD2. The CDR3 sequence is 19 residues long. V was pared by 0 bases and J by 8 bases, with 11 bases of the junction left unmatched. Looked up from germline, CDR1 is SEHNR and CDR2 is FQNEAQ (reference sequence). The CDR3: CASSLAHGLAGGPRDEQFF. CDR3 sequence (DNA): TGTGCCAGCAGCTTAGCCCATGGACTAGCGGGAGGGCCGCGGGATGAGCAGTTCTTC.

There are many counts of this clone. The chain uses TRBV5-1 and TRBJ2-7, with 9 bases matching TRBD1. The CDR3 covers 13 residues. The trim removed 7 bases at V and 5 bases at J, leaving 7 bases unmatched. Germline V gene data show CDR1 as SGHRS and CDR2 as YFSETQ. The CDR3 DNA sequence: TGCGCCAGCTTTGTGGGACAGGGCAACGAGCAGTACTTC. Amino acid sequence: CASFVGQGNEQYF.

The table lists this clone with a count of one. The CDR3 nucleotides are TGTGCCAGCAGTGAACTTTTCGGGACAGGGGATGAAAAACTGTTTTTT. This sequence encodes CASSELFGTGDEKLFF. The chain carries TRBV2 and TRBJ1-4, with 10 bases fitting TRBD1. V dropped 2 bases and J dropped 6; count of bases not matched to a gene: 6. CDR3 length: 16 residues. Germline V gene data show CDR1 as SNHLY and CDR2 as FYNNEI.

The chain uses TRBV7-9 and TRBJ2-7; 10 nucleotides agree with TRBD1. Germline CDR1 reads SEHNR; CDR2 reads FQNEAQ (reference sequence). This CDR3 contains 15 residues. The V gene end was trimmed by 5 bases and the J gene end by 5 bases; junction bases not matched to a gene: 9. DNA of the CDR3: TGTGCCAGCAGCCGGAGACAGGGGGCTGTTCACGAGCAGTACTTC. It is translated as CASSRRQGAVHEQYF.

The chain is built from TRBV11-2 and TRBJ2-1; TRBD2 agrees at 13 bases. The germline gives CDR1 SGHAT, CDR2 FQNNGV. V was clipped by 6 bases and J by 4 bases; unmatched bases: 3. The CDR3 sequence is 15 residues long. DNA for the CDR3: TGTGCCAGCAGGCCGACTAGCGGGAGGTACAATGAGCAGTTCTTC. Its translation is CASRPTSGRYNEQFF.

This clone was recorded only once. The chain is built from TRBV18 and TRBJ2-5; TRBD2 aligns across 11 bases. This CDR3 is 18 amino acids long. The J segment lost 1 base and the V segment lost 3 bases, leaving 10 bases of the junction unmatched. Germline CDR1 KGHSH, CDR2 LQKENI. The CDR3: CASSPKSGTSGIQETQYF. In DNA, the CDR3 is TGTGCCAGCTCACCGAAGTCCGGGACTAGCGGTATCCAAGAGACCCAGTACTTC.

This clone came up a few times. The chain employs TRBV4-2 and TRBJ1-4, with D hard to call. This CDR3 has 14 amino acids. Germline-derived CDR1 and CDR2 are LGHNA and YNFKEQ. V was pared by 8 bases and J by 4 bases, with 14 bases between. The CDR3 DNA reads TGTGCCAGCTCTAGGGCGGGGTTTAATGAAAAACTGTTTTTT. This translates into CASSRAGFNEKLFF.

In its sample, this clone was seen once. V usage is TRBV5-1 and J usage is TRBJ2-1, with D possibly being TRBD2 (5 bases). V lost 0 bases and J lost 9, with 10 bases in between. This CDR3 region has 13 residues. Germline CDR1 is SGHRS and CDR2 is YFSETQ. The CDR3 region has the DNA TGCGCCAGCAGCTTGGGGGTAGCGTCTGAGCAGTTCTTC. As protein: CASSLGVASEQFF.

The rearrangement uses TRBV2 and TRBJ2-1; TRBD1 aligns across 8 bases. The CDR3 has 14 amino acids. V lost 5 bases, J lost 8 bases, and 8 bases stayed unmatched. Germline CDR1 reads SNHLY; CDR2 reads FYNNEI. CDR3 in DNA: TGTGCCAGCAGTCGGACAGGGCATGAATATGAGCAGTTCTTC. Residues: CASSRTGHEYEQFF.

V is TRBV18 and J is TRBJ1-2; D is perhaps TRBD1 (6 bases). Germline CDR1 KGHSH, CDR2 LQKENI. The CDR3 is made up of 15 amino acids. V was shortened by 1 base and J by 1 base, with 10 bases between the two germline ends. The CDR3 DNA sequence: TGTGCCAGCTCACCACAGGGGGTTGGTAACTATGGCTACACCTTC. It translates to CASSPQGVGNYGYTF.

The chain uses TRBV5-1 and TRBJ2-1; 15 bases are a match to TRBD2. The V gene end was trimmed by 0 bases and the J gene end by 7 bases; junction bases not matched to a gene: 8. From germline, CDR1 is SGHRS and CDR2 YFSETQ. This CDR3 region has 18 residues. CDR3 amino acids: CASSLGGTSGRLSNEQFF. For the CDR3, the DNA is TGCGCCAGCAGCTTGGGCGGGACTAGCGGGAGGTTGAGTAATGAGCAGTTCTTC.

The rearrangement uses TRBV5-1 and TRBJ1-3; D is perhaps TRBD1 (6 bases). Germline CDR1 is SGHRS and CDR2 is YFSETQ. The CDR3 consists of 14 residues. Trimming removed 4 bases at V and 1 base at J, with 9 bases between. The DNA for the CDR3 is TGCGCCAGCAGCCGGACAGAATCTGGAAACACCATATATTTT. Protein sequence: CASSRTESGNTIYF.